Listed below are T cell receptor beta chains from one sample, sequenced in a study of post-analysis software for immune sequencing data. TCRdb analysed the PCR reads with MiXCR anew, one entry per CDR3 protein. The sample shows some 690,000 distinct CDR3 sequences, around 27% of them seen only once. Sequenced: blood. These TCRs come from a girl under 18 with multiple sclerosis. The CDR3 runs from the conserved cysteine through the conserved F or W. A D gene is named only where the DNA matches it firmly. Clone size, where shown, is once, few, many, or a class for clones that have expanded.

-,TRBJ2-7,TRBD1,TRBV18,CASSPTTGQGAYEQYF,TGTGCCAGCTCACCGACGACCGGACAGGGGGCCTACGAGCAGTACTTC
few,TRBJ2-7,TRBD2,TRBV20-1,CSARVSGATYEQYF,TGCAGTGCTAGAGTAAGCGGGGCTACCTACGAGCAGTACTTC
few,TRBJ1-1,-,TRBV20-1,CSARMHGGWGNTEAFF,TGCAGTGCTAGAATGCATGGGGGCTGGGGGAACACTGAAGCTTTCTTT
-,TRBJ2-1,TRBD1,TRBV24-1,CATRGSAGGNEQFF,TGTGCCACCAGAGGTTCGGCAGGGGGAAATGAGCAGTTCTTC
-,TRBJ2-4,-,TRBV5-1,CASSLNKASKDIQYF,TGCGCCAGCAGCTTGAACAAAGCCAGCAAGGACATTCAGTACTTC
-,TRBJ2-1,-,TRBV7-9,CASSTGTVGREQFF,TGTGCCAGCAGCACCGGGACTGTAGGTAGGGAGCAGTTCTTC
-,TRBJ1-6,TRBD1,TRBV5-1,CASSLSWTGGSNNSPLHF,TGCGCCAGCAGCTTGTCGTGGACAGGGGGAAGTAATAATTCACCCCTCCACTTT
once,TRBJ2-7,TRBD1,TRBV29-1,CSVDSLDRAYNEQYF,TGCAGCGTTGATAGTCTGGACAGGGCCTACAATGAGCAGTACTTC
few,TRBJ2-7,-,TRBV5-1,CASSQRSRSSFYEQYF,TGCGCCAGCAGCCAAAGGTCGAGGTCTTCTTTCTACGAGCAGTACTTC
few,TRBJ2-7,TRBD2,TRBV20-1,CSARGLAGDKSYEQYF,TGCAGTGCGCGCGGACTAGCGGGAGATAAGTCCTACGAGCAGTACTTC
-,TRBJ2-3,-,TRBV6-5,CASSSTLSDTQYF,TGTGCCAGCAGTTCCACCTTATCAGATACGCAGTATTTT
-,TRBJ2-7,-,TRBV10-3,CAISIDPYEQYF,TGTGCCATCAGTATCGATCCCTACGAGCAGTACTTC
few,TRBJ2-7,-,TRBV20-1,CSGSVGGDYEQYF,TGCAGTGGTTCTGTAGGGGGGGACTACGAGCAGTACTTC
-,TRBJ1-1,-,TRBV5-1,CASSRLPRDTEAFF,TGCGCCAGCAGCAGACTCCCGAGGGACACTGAAGCTTTCTTT
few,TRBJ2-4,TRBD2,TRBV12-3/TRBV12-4,CASSRGGGGRASAKNIQYF,TGTGCCAGCAGCCGCGGTGGGGGCGGGAGGGCCTCGGCCAAAAACATTCAGTACTTC
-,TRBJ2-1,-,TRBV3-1,CASSQVAFSGEQFF,TGTGCCAGCAGCCAAGTGGCCTTCTCGGGCGAGCAGTTCTTC
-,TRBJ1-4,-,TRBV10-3,CAAQAGNNEKLFF,TGTGCCGCACAAGCCGGGAATAATGAAAAACTGTTTTTT
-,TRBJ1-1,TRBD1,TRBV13,CASSWTGEAFF,TGTGCCAGCAGCTGGACAGGTGAAGCTTTCTTT
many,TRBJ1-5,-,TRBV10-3,CAISESGVGNQPQHF,TGTGCCATCAGTGAGTCGGGGGTGGGCAATCAGCCCCAGCATTTT
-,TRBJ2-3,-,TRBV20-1,CSATVDTQYF,TGCAGTGCTACGGTGGATACGCAGTATTTT
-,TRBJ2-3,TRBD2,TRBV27,CASSPLVPGTSGTDTQYF,TGTGCCAGCAGTCCCCTTGTTCCTGGGACTAGCGGCACAGATACGCAGTATTTT
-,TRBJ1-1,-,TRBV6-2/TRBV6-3,CASSGDGEQAFF,TGTGCCAGCAGTGGGGACGGGGAGCAAGCTTTCTTT
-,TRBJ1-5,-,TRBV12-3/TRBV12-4,CASSLASGAPQHF,TGTGCCAGCAGTTTAGCTTCGGGTGCCCCCCAGCATTTT
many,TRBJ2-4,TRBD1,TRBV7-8,CASSLWASGQGTDIQYF,TGTGCCAGCAGCTTATGGGCCTCGGGACAGGGTACGGACATTCAGTACTTC
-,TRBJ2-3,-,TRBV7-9,CASRPPGLSTDTQYF,TGTGCCAGCAGACCACCGGGATTGAGCACAGATACGCAGTATTTT
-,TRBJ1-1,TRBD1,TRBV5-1,CASSLRGGWLTEAFF,TGCGCCAGCAGCTTGAGAGGGGGCTGGCTGACTGAAGCTTTCTTT
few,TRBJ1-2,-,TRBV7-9,CASSLGDPRDYGYTF,TGTGCCAGCAGCTTGGGGGACCCCCGGGACTATGGCTACACCTTC
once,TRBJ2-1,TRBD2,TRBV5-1,CTSSSSGGPSLKQFF,TGCACCAGCAGCTCAAGCGGGGGGCCCTCCCTAAAGCAGTTCTTC
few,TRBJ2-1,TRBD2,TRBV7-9,CASSPSGRAQNEQFF,TGTGCCAGCAGCCCGAGCGGGAGGGCCCAGAATGAGCAGTTCTTC
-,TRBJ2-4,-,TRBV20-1,CSARPPGAIQYF,TGCAGTGCTAGACCCCCAGGGGCCATTCAGTACTTC
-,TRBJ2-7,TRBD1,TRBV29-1,CSAKKAGTVYEQYF,TGCAGCGCCAAGAAAGCCGGGACAGTCTACGAGCAGTACTTC
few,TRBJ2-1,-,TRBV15,CATSRTPGRPRDEQFF,TGTGCCACCAGCAGAACCCCCGGACGACCTCGCGATGAGCAGTTCTTC
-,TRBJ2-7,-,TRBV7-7,CASSFPHEQYF,TGTGCTAGCAGCTTCCCCCACGAGCAGTACTTC
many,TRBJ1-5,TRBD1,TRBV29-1,CSVARGTGNQPQHF,TGCAGCGTCGCCAGAGGGACAGGAAATCAGCCCCAGCATTTT
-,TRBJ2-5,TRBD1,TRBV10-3,CAISGTGVNNEQYF,TGTGCCATCAGCGGGACAGGGGTCAACAATGAGCAGTACTTC
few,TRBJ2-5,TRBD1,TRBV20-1,CSARDHKGARETQYF,TGCAGTGCTAGAGACCACAAGGGGGCGCGAGAGACCCAGTACTTC
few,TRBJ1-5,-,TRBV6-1,CASSREGRAYNQPQHF,TGTGCCAGCAGTCGAGAGGGGAGGGCTTACAATCAGCCCCAGCATTTT
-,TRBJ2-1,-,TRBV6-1,CASSETVWGEQFF,TGTGCCAGCAGTGAGACGGTCTGGGGTGAGCAGTTCTTC
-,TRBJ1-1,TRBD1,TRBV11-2,CASTKEAGGGRTEAFF,TGTGCCAGCACCAAGGAGGCAGGGGGCGGGCGTACTGAAGCTTTCTTT
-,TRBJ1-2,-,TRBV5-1,CANSLDRYGYTF,TGCGCCAACAGCTTGGATCGCTATGGCTACACCTTC
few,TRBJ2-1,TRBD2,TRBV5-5,CASSDGLAVLYNEQFF,TGTGCCAGCAGCGACGGACTAGCGGTGCTCTACAATGAGCAGTTCTTC
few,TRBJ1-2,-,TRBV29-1,CSVYGGHGGYTF,TGCAGCGTTTATGGGGGCCACGGGGGCTACACCTTC
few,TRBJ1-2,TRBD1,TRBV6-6,CASSYTRTGGNYGYTF,TGTGCCAGCAGTTACACTCGGACAGGCGGAAACTATGGCTACACCTTC
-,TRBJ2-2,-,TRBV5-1,CASSLMSGDATGELFF,TGCGCCAGCAGCCTAATGTCTGGGGACGCCACCGGGGAGCTGTTTTTT